Presented here are 23 T cell receptor beta chains from one specimen sequenced in a study of T-cell reconstitution after alpha-beta-depleted transplantation in children. Points from the study as a whole: T-cell numbers and diversity, one year after transplant, stemmed largely from T cells that were newly produced.

What these receptors recognize is not known. Using unique molecular identifiers, the investigators prepared the TCRbeta library. From the PCR reads, TCRdb called clonotypes with MiXCR, one entry per CDR3 protein. The repertoire has hundreds of thousands of distinct CDR3 sequences, roughly 7.8% of them found once; the top ten carry about 9.1%. The sample here was peripheral blood, taken 360 days after TCRalphabeta/CD19-depleted stem cell transplant. These receptors all come from a female patient between 2 and 15 years old who had a stem cell transplant for Fanconi anemia, so the T cells may come from the graft donor.

This clonotype was counted a few times. The rearrangement links TRBV6-4 to TRBJ1-5; the D gene is possibly TRBD1 (6 bases). CDR3 size: 14 residues. Trimming cost V 8 bases and J 5 bases, with 16 bases left between them. Germline lookup yields CDR1 MRHNA and CDR2 SNTAGT. The CDR3 DNA sequence: TGTGCCAGCGGGGAAGGGGGGGCGGATCAGCCCCAGCATTTT. Translating gives CASGEGGADQPQHF.

The chain employs TRBV4-1 and TRBJ1-4; 7 nucleotides match TRBD1. V lost 0 bases to trimming and J lost 6 bases; unmatched junction nucleotides: 13. This CDR3 is built from 18 residues. CDR1 is MGHRA, CDR2 YSYEKL, per germline. Here the CDR3 DNA reads TGCGCCAGCAGCCAAGATGCACCGGGACAGACCCTTGATGAAAAACTGTTTTTT. It encodes CASSQDAPGQTLDEKLFF.

V usage is TRBV10-1 and J usage is TRBJ1-1, with a tentative D call TRBD1 (6 bases). The CDR3 extends over 15 amino acids. CDR1 is WNHNN, CDR2 SYGVQD, per germline (reference sequence). Trimming removed 3 bases at V and 1 base at J, with 12 bases between. The DNA for the CDR3 is TGCGCCAGCAGTGATGGGGGCCTGGGGAACACTGAAGCTTTCTTT. The encoded protein is CASSDGGLGNTEAFF.

This clonotype was observed many times. V gene TRBV7-9 combines with J gene TRBJ2-1; D is ambiguous. Germline V CDR1 and CDR2: SEHNR, FQNEAQ (reference sequence). The V end was cut by 2 bases, the J end by 1 base, with 12 bases between. The CDR3 spans 16 residues. The CDR3 DNA sequence: TGTGCCAGCAGCTTAATCTGGGGTTCGTCCTACAATGAGCAGTTCTTC. This codes for CASSLIWGSSYNEQFF.

The table lists this clonotype with many counts. V gene TRBV5-1 combines with J gene TRBJ2-3; D unresolved. This CDR3 is built from 15 residues. The V gene's germline CDR1 is SGHRS and CDR2 YFSETQ. V was trimmed by 0 bases and J by 0 bases, leaving 8 bases between them. DNA for the CDR3: TGCGCCAGCAGCTTGGCGCATTTCAGCACAGATACGCAGTATTTT. Translating it yields CASSLAHFSTDTQYF.

This clonotype was counted ten times or more. The V and J genes are TRBV3-1 and TRBJ2-7; D gene unclear. The CDR3 is 15 residues long. CDR1 is LGHDT and CDR2 is YNNKEL in the germline V gene (reference sequence). V dropped 0 bases and J dropped 3 bases, with 12 bases sitting between them. The CDR3 bases are TGTGCCAGCAGCCAAGATCCTCGACATAACTACGAGCAGTACTTC. Amino acids: CASSQDPRHNYEQYF.

The J gene is TRBJ2-1, the V gene TRBV5-6, with a possible D match to TRBD2 (6 bases). This CDR3 contains 17 residues. The V end lost 5 bases, the J end lost 6 bases, and 24 bases lay between the germline ends. Germline CDR1 reads SGHDT; CDR2 reads YYEEEE. CDR3 sequence (DNA): TGTGCCAGCAGTCTCCTACCGTCAGGGACTGGAGTCAATGAGCAGTTCTTC. Encoded protein: CASSLLPSGTGVNEQFF.

This clonotype came up many times. The rearrangement links TRBV27 to TRBJ1-5; D call uncertain. The V gene's germline CDR1 is MNHEY and CDR2 SMNVEV (reference sequence). The V end was cut by 0 bases, the J end by 0 bases, with 6 bases between. The CDR3 is 15 amino acids. CDR3 amino acids: CASSLSAGSNQPQHF. CDR3 nucleotides: TGTGCCAGCAGTTTATCAGCGGGTAGCAATCAGCCCCAGCATTTT.

This clonotype was counted many times. The chain has TRBV5-1 and TRBJ2-1; TRBD2 aligns across 7 bases. The germline CDR1 and CDR2 sequences are SGHRS and YFSETQ. This CDR3 has 16 residues. V was clipped by 4 bases and J by 7 bases; unmatched bases: 14. The CDR3: CASSPRGVVKGNEQFF. In nucleotides, the CDR3 is TGCGCCAGCAGCCCCCGGGGGGTCGTGAAGGGGAATGAGCAGTTCTTC.

This clonotype was seen a few times. The V gene is TRBV28, the J gene TRBJ2-4; 7 bases map to TRBD1. This CDR3 comprises 16 residues. J was trimmed by 2 bases and V by 6 bases; bases with no gene match: 10. The germline V gene has CDR1 MDHEN and CDR2 SYDVKM. DNA of the CDR3: TGTGCCAGCAGCTTAAAACAGGGGTGGACCAAAAACATTCAGTACTTC. Amino acids: CASSLKQGWTKNIQYF.

The genes are TRBV6-1 and TRBJ2-2; D is unresolved. The germline V gene encodes CDR1 MNHNS and CDR2 SASEGT. V was clipped by 6 bases and J by 1 base, with 6 bases between them. CDR3 length: 13 residues. CDR3 coding DNA: TGTGCCAGCAGCCGACAGAACACCGGGGAGCTGTTTTTT. This translates into CASSRQNTGELFF.

This clonotype has at least ten counts. The chain employs TRBV28 and TRBJ1-4; 8 nucleotides agree with TRBD1. Germline loops: CDR1 MDHEN, CDR2 SYDVKM. Trimming at V came to 5 bases and at J to 13 bases, leaving 9 bases not matched to a gene. The CDR3 runs 13 residues. The CDR3: CASSLLQGQGLFF. Here the CDR3 DNA reads TGTGCCAGCAGTCTCCTGCAAGGACAGGGACTGTTTTTT.

There are many counts of this clonotype. One end of the junction fails to match germline, which may point to a read error. CDR3: CASTLSTSGGYEQYF. DNA of the CDR3: TGTGCCAGCACTTTAAGTACTAGCGGGGGCTACGAGCAGTACTTC. The chain recombines TRBV28 with TRBJ2-7; 11 bases are a match to TRBD2. The CDR3 is made up of 15 amino acids. The germline CDR1 and CDR2 sequences are MDHEN and SYDVKM. Full variable domain (outside the CDR3, taken from reference TRBV28 and TRBJ2-7): DVKVTQSSRYLVKRTGEKVFLECVQDMDHENMFWYRQDPGLGLRLIYFSYDVKMKEKGDIPEGYSVSREKKERFSLILESASTNQTSMYLCASTLSTSGGYEQYFGPGTRLTVT.

This clonotype showed up many times. The chain is built from TRBV5-6 and TRBJ2-7, with 9 bases matching TRBD2. The CDR3 has 19 amino acids. CDR1 is SGHDT, CDR2 YYEEEE, per germline. V shed 1 base and J 3 bases; nucleotides not matched to a gene: 17. CDR3 bases: TGTGCCAGCAGCTTGACAACCGGGACTAGCCCCCAAATTATCTACGAGCAGTACTTC. Translation: CASSLTTGTSPQIIYEQYF.

In its sample, this clonotype was seen many times. V and J are TRBV5-1 and TRBJ2-7; 8 bases are a match to TRBD1. The CDR3 has 15 residues. V lost 3 bases and J lost 7; bases outside the gene matches: 12. Germline CDR1 is SGHRS and CDR2 is YFSETQ. This chain's CDR3 is CASSSDAGTGGEQYF. CDR3 DNA: TGCGCCAGCAGCTCCGATGCTGGGACAGGCGGAGAGCAGTACTTC.

This clonotype appeared many times. The chain uses TRBV28 and TRBJ2-3, with 9 bases that match TRBD2. Germline V gene sequence: CDR1 MDHEN, CDR2 SYDVKM. After removal of 3 bases from V and 3 bases from J, the junction contained 22 bases not matched to a gene. This CDR3 contains 21 residues. The CDR3 spells CASSLPDQSAGGPLLTDTQYF. The CDR3 nucleotides are TGTGCCAGCAGTTTGCCCGACCAATCAGCGGGAGGACCTCTCCTTACAGATACGCAGTATTTT.

CDR3 region: CASSHRQHYSNQPQHF. The CDR3 nucleotides are TGTGCCAGCAGTCACCGACAGCATTATAGCAATCAGCCCCAGCATTTT. The chain combines TRBV28 with TRBJ1-5, with D perhaps matching TRBD1 (5 bases). Trimming removed 5 bases at V and 0 bases at J, with 14 bases between. The CDR3 runs 16 residues. Germline CDR1 reads MDHEN; CDR2 reads SYDVKM.

In its sample, this clonotype was seen many times. The V and J genes are TRBV15 and TRBJ2-4; D is possibly TRBD1 (5 bases). The germline CDR1 and CDR2 sequences are LNHNV and YYDKDF (reference sequence). The CDR3 sequence is 12 residues long. Trimming stripped 5 bases from V and 7 bases from J, with 9 bases between. In DNA form, the CDR3 reads TGTGCCACCAGCGACAGAAAGAACATTCAGTACTTC. Translated: CATSDRKNIQYF.

This clonotype was counted at least ten times. V usage is TRBV29-1 and J usage is TRBJ1-2, with 10 nucleotides matching TRBD1. The CDR3 consists of 14 residues. Germline assignment: CDR1 SQVTM and CDR2 ANQGSEA. V gave up 7 bases and J gave up 4 bases; unmatched junction bases: 9. Here the CDR3 reads CSAEDRGPVYGYTF. In DNA, the CDR3 is TGCAGCGCAGAAGACAGGGGGCCCGTCTATGGCTACACCTTC. The full variable domain, its missing parts supplied by reference TRBV29-1 and TRBJ1-2, is SAVISQKPSRDICQRGTSLTIQCQVDSQVTMMFWYRQQPGQSLTLIATANQGSEATYESGFVIDKFPISRPNLTFSTLTVSNMSPEDSSIYLCSAEDRGPVYGYTFGSGTRLTVV.

This clonotype occurred many times. The J gene is TRBJ2-6, the V gene TRBV28; no firm D call. From germline, CDR1 is MDHEN and CDR2 SYDVKM. Trimming left V 3 bases short and J 9 bases short, with 9 bases between. The CDR3 contains 13 residues. The CDR3 sequence: CASSFGVVNVLTF. CDR3 bases: TGTGCCAGCAGTTTTGGGGTGGTCAACGTCCTGACTTTC. Full variable domain (rest looked up from reference TRBV28 and TRBJ2-6): DVKVTQSSRYLVKRTGEKVFLECVQDMDHENMFWYRQDPGLGLRLIYFSYDVKMKEKGDIPEGYSVSREKKERFSLILESASTNQTSMYLCASSFGVVNVLTFGAGSRLTVL.

This clonotype was picked up a small number of times. The V call is TRBV28, the J call TRBJ2-5; 7 bases are a match to TRBD2. Germline V gene data show CDR1 as MDHEN and CDR2 as SYDVKM. After removal of 2 bases from V and 2 bases from J, the junction contained 14 bases not matched to a gene. This CDR3 is built from 18 residues. The CDR3 sequence: CASSLLGRSGEYQETQYF. The CDR3 nucleotides are TGTGCCAGCAGTTTACTGGGTAGGAGCGGGGAATATCAAGAGACCCAGTACTTC.

The chain links TRBV2 to TRBJ2-3, with TRBD2 identical over 9 bases. This CDR3 is 13 amino acids long. The ends lost 9 bases at V and 6 bases at J; junction bases unmatched: 7. Per the germline V gene, CDR1 is SNHLY and CDR2 is FYNNEI. The CDR3 DNA follows: TGTGCCAGGCGTAGCGGGAGTGGGGATACGCAGTATTTT. Translated, it gives CARRSGSGDTQYF.

This clonotype came up many times. The V gene is TRBV20-1, the J gene TRBJ2-5, with D uncertain. The CDR3 consists of 13 residues. Per the germline V gene, CDR1 is DFQATT and CDR2 is SNEGSKA (reference sequence). The ends were cut back, 3 bases at V and 1 base at J, with 9 bases in the middle. As DNA, the CDR3 is TGCAGTGCTAGCCCGGTTGTCCAAGAGACCCAGTACTTC. This sequence encodes CSASPVVQETQYF.